This entry lists 11 T cell receptor beta chains sequenced from one sample in a study of T-cell memory formation after mild COVID-19. MiXCR was run by TCRdb on the 5' RACE reads, yielding one entry per CDR3 protein. The sample holds 30,000 or so distinct CDR3 sequences, over 20% seen once. The sequenced sample was PBMCs or a T cell subset sorted from them (not recorded which). The receptor source for this set is an adult who had mild COVID-19 (a few samples of this study predate the infection). Cell type and time point are not known.

The chain couples TRBV20-1 to TRBJ1-2; tentative D call: TRBD1 (6 bases). The CDR3 runs 12 residues. The germline V and J ends were trimmed by 5 bases and 4 bases, with 11 bases remaining between them. Germline V gene sequence: CDR1 DFQATT, CDR2 SNEGSKA (reference sequence). The CDR3 loop is CSAFQGTYGYTF. The CDR3 coding sequence is TGCAGTGCTTTCCAGGGGACCTATGGCTACACCTTC.

Comments on this clonotype: A much larger clone lies a single base off, so this may be a read error. The gene calls are TRBV15 and TRBJ1-3; no reliable D call. The CDR3 has 17 amino acids. Germline V CDR1 and CDR2: LNHNV, YYDKDF (reference sequence). Trimming cost V 2 bases and J 2 bases, with 16 bases left between them. The CDR3 DNA reads as TGTGCCACCAGCAGACGAACGGACTCACTGACTGGAAACACCATATATTTT. As protein: CATSRRTDSLTGNTIYF.

The rearrangement uses TRBV6-2 or TRBV6-3 and TRBJ2-7; 7 bases are shared with TRBD2. CDR1 is MNHEY and CDR2 is SVGEGT in the germline V gene. Trimming cost V 7 bases and J 6 bases; bases outside gene matches: 12. The CDR3 is 14 amino acids. CDR3 in amino acids: CASTKGLRAGEQYF. CDR3 nucleotide sequence: TGTGCCAGCACCAAGGGACTACGAGCTGGCGAGCAGTACTTC.

In its sample, this clonotype was seen a few times. V gene TRBV19 combines with J gene TRBJ2-5; no clear D. The V gene's germline CDR1 is LNHDA and CDR2 SQIVND (reference sequence). CDR3 length: 13 residues. V was trimmed by 6 bases and J by 5 bases, leaving 13 bases between them. The CDR3 protein is CASRGIGRETQYF. In DNA, the CDR3 is TGTGCCAGTAGGGGAATAGGGCGGGAGACCCAGTACTTC.

This clonotype occurred many times. The V call is TRBV30, the J call TRBJ2-7; D is unclear. The CDR3 spans 12 residues. V gave up 0 bases and J gave up 7 bases, with 10 bases separating them. The V gene's germline CDR1 is GTSNPN and CDR2 SVGIG (reference sequence). CDR3 region: CAWSVGPEEQYF. The CDR3 DNA reads TGTGCCTGGAGTGTCGGTCCGGAGGAGCAGTACTTC.

This clonotype has a count of ten or more. The V and J genes are TRBV27 and TRBJ2-1, with a tentative D call TRBD1 (6 bases). Between the trimmed V and J ends, which lost 6 bases and 5 bases, there was a span of 11 bases. CDR1 MNHEY and CDR2 SMNVEV come from the germline V gene (reference sequence). CDR3 length: 13 amino acids. Here the CDR3 reads CASSSDRNNEQFF. CDR3 sequence (DNA): TGTGCCAGCAGCTCGGACAGAAACAATGAGCAGTTCTTC.

This clonotype came up many times. V and J are TRBV27 and TRBJ1-1, with D unresolved. V was clipped by 5 bases and J by 6 bases, with 19 bases between them. Germline V gene data show CDR1 as MNHEY and CDR2 as SMNVEV (reference sequence). This CDR3 has 15 amino acids. The CDR3 spells CASSPSRLRTSEAFF. Here the CDR3 DNA reads TGTGCCAGCAGTCCGAGTCGTCTGCGCACTTCTGAAGCTTTCTTT.

This clonotype was observed many times. The rearrangement joins TRBV12-3 or TRBV12-4 to TRBJ1-2; possible D gene TRBD1, 6 bases. The V end lost 1 base, the J end lost 5 bases, and 11 bases lay between the germline ends. The CDR3 spans 14 residues. In DNA form, the CDR3 reads TGTGCCAGCAGTTTAGGGGGGCCGGGATATGGCTACACCTTC. It yields the protein CASSLGGPGYGYTF.

This clonotype has a count of ten or more. The chain has TRBV20-1 and TRBJ2-2; 9 bases map to TRBD2. Germline V lookup: CDR1 DFQATT, CDR2 SNEGSKA (reference sequence). The CDR3 length is 15 residues. Trimming cost V 6 bases and J 5 bases; bases outside gene matches: 10. The CDR3 sequence: CSALRAGGWTGELFF. DNA for the CDR3: TGCAGTGCCCTAAGGGCGGGAGGGTGGACCGGGGAGCTGTTTTTT.

The V call is TRBV15, the J call TRBJ2-3, with 16 bases matching TRBD2. The CDR3 is 18 amino acids. Trimming at V came to 3 bases and at J to 5 bases, leaving 8 bases not matched to a gene. Germline assignment: CDR1 LNHNV and CDR2 YYDKDF (reference sequence). CDR3 bases: TGTGCCACCAGCAGTTACGGGACTAGCGGGGGGGCCAGAGATACGCAGTATTTT. It is translated as CATSSYGTSGGARDTQYF.

This clonotype was counted at least ten times. This rearrangement joins TRBV18 to TRBJ1-1; D not resolved. Germline V gives CDR1 KGHSH, CDR2 LQKENI. V lost 4 bases, J lost 6 bases, and 9 bases lay in between. The CDR3 is 12 residues long. CDR3 protein: CASSLTEAEAFF. The CDR3 region has the DNA TGTGCCAGCTCACTTACAGAGGCTGAAGCTTTCTTT. Drawing the rest from reference TRBV18 and TRBJ1-1, the complete variable domain is NAGVMQNPRHLVRRRGQEARLRCSPMKGHSHVYWYRQLPEEGLKFMVYLQKENIIDESGMPKERFSAEFPKEGPSILRIQQVVRGDSAAYFCASSLTEAEAFFGQGTRLTVV.